Listed below are T cell receptor beta chains from one sample, sequenced in a study of T cells after yellow fever vaccination. TCRdb redid the calling of the 5' RACE reads with MiXCR, one entry per CDR3 protein. The repertoire holds over 300,000 distinct CDR3 sequences, approximately 4% seen once, with just under 25% in the top ten. The sequenced sample was PBMCs, obtained 5 days after the yellow fever booster vaccination. All receptors come from a man between 18 and 35 years old who received the YFV17D yellow fever vaccine. The CDR3 runs from the conserved cysteine through the conserved F or W. The order of the fields is CDR3 length, clone size, D gene, J gene, V gene, CDR3 DNA, CDR3 protein. The D gene is left open where the match is weak. Clone size is shown for a subset of rows, as once, few, many or a class of expanded clone.

CDR3 length: 11; clone size: NA; D gene: NA; J gene: TRBJ1-5; V gene: TRBV24-1; CDR3 DNA: TGTGCCACCCGACGGGATCAGCCCCAGCATTTT; CDR3 protein: CATRRDQPQHF
CDR3 length: 16; clone size: few; D gene: TRBD1; J gene: TRBJ2-2; V gene: TRBV11-1; CDR3 DNA: TGTGCCAGCAGCCCGTTATCTCAGGGGGCGGAAACAGAGCTGTTTTTT; CDR3 protein: CASSPLSQGAETELFF
CDR3 length: 13; clone size: NA; D gene: NA; J gene: TRBJ1-4; V gene: TRBV15; CDR3 DNA: TGTGCCACCAGCAGAGGCAGTTTCGAAAAACTGTTTTTT; CDR3 protein: CATSRGSFEKLFF
CDR3 length: 15; clone size: few; D gene: NA; J gene: TRBJ2-3; V gene: TRBV9; CDR3 DNA: TGTGCCAGCAGGTCCTCGGAGGGGGGTCCAGATACGCAGTATTTT; CDR3 protein: CASRSSEGGPDTQYF
CDR3 length: 14; clone size: many; D gene: TRBD1; J gene: TRBJ2-5; V gene: TRBV15; CDR3 DNA: TGTGCCACCAGCAGAGACAGGGGGCAAGAGACCCAGTACTTC; CDR3 protein: CATSRDRGQETQYF
CDR3 length: 15; clone size: many; D gene: TRBD1; J gene: TRBJ2-3; V gene: TRBV5-1; CDR3 DNA: TGCGCCAGCAGCTTCGGGACAGGGGGTTCAGATACGCAGTATTTT; CDR3 protein: CASSFGTGGSDTQYF
CDR3 length: 17; clone size: NA; D gene: TRBD2; J gene: TRBJ2-2; V gene: TRBV4-1; CDR3 DNA: TGCGCCAGCAGCCACCCCGAGCGGGGAGTGAACACCGGGGAGCTGTTTTTT; CDR3 protein: CASSHPERGVNTGELFF
CDR3 length: 12; clone size: many; D gene: TRBD1; J gene: TRBJ2-3; V gene: TRBV11-2; CDR3 DNA: TGTGCCAGCCAGGACAGGGGAGATACGCAGTATTTT; CDR3 protein: CASQDRGDTQYF
CDR3 length: 14; clone size: NA; D gene: NA; J gene: TRBJ1-1; V gene: TRBV12-3/TRBV12-4; CDR3 DNA: TGTGCCAGCAGTATAGGACAACAGCGGACTGAAGCTTTCTTT; CDR3 protein: CASSIGQQRTEAFF
CDR3 length: 14; clone size: few; D gene: NA; J gene: TRBJ1-4; V gene: TRBV4-1; CDR3 DNA: TGCGCCAGCAGCCAAGCGGGCGGGAGTGAAAAACTGTTTTTT; CDR3 protein: CASSQAGGSEKLFF
CDR3 length: 16; clone size: NA; D gene: NA; J gene: TRBJ1-3; V gene: TRBV9; CDR3 DNA: TGTGCCAGCAGCGTAGCGAGCTATTTCTCTGGAAACACCATATATTTT; CDR3 protein: CASSVASYFSGNTIYF
CDR3 length: 16; clone size: few; D gene: NA; J gene: TRBJ2-1; V gene: TRBV21-1; CDR3 DNA: TGTGCCAGCAGCAAAGCCCCTAGCGGGGGGGCTTGGGAGCAGTTCTTC; CDR3 protein: CASSKAPSGGAWEQFF
CDR3 length: 13; clone size: NA; D gene: TRBD2; J gene: TRBJ2-5; V gene: TRBV6-2/TRBV6-3; CDR3 DNA: TGTGCCAGCGCTCTAGCGGGGGAAGAGACCCAGTACTTC; CDR3 protein: CASALAGEETQYF
CDR3 length: 15; clone size: many; D gene: TRBD2; J gene: TRBJ2-7; V gene: TRBV2; CDR3 DNA: TGTGCCAGCGGACTAGCGGGGGAAAGGGCCTACGAGCAGTACTTC; CDR3 protein: CASGLAGERAYEQYF
CDR3 length: 14; clone size: many; D gene: TRBD1; J gene: TRBJ2-5; V gene: TRBV29-1; CDR3 DNA: TGCAGCGCCCTCAGGGACAGGTTTCAAGAGACCCAGTACTTC; CDR3 protein: CSALRDRFQETQYF
CDR3 length: 15; clone size: NA; D gene: NA; J gene: TRBJ2-1; V gene: TRBV20-1; CDR3 DNA: TGCAGTGCTTTAAAAGACTCAAGCTCCTACAATGAGCAGTTCTTC; CDR3 protein: CSALKDSSSYNEQFF
CDR3 length: 15; clone size: NA; D gene: NA; J gene: TRBJ2-1; V gene: TRBV7-3; CDR3 DNA: TGTGCCAGCAGCCGGGTCGGGGGAGCCTACAATGAGCAGTTCTTC; CDR3 protein: CASSRVGGAYNEQFF
CDR3 length: 15; clone size: NA; D gene: NA; J gene: TRBJ2-7; V gene: TRBV6-2/TRBV6-3; CDR3 DNA: TGTGCCAGCAGTCCGGCGGCCGCAAATTCCTACGAGCAGTACTTC; CDR3 protein: CASSPAAANSYEQYF
CDR3 length: 15; clone size: many; D gene: NA; J gene: TRBJ1-5; V gene: TRBV7-2; CDR3 DNA: TGTGCCAGCAGCTTATCCGGCGGAGGAGGTCAGCCCCAGCATTTT; CDR3 protein: CASSLSGGGGQPQHF
CDR3 length: 16; clone size: NA; D gene: TRBD1; J gene: TRBJ1-6; V gene: TRBV4-1; CDR3 DNA: TGCGCCAGCAGCCGTCCAGTTACAGGGGGAATTTTACCCCTCCACTTT; CDR3 protein: CASSRPVTGGILPLHF
CDR3 length: 14; clone size: NA; D gene: NA; J gene: TRBJ1-5; V gene: TRBV18; CDR3 DNA: TGTGCCAGCTCACCAGCCAGACCCAATCAGCCCCAGCATTTT; CDR3 protein: CASSPARPNQPQHF
CDR3 length: 14; clone size: few; D gene: NA; J gene: TRBJ1-6; V gene: TRBV6-2/TRBV6-3; CDR3 DNA: TGTGCCAGCACTAGGACCGCAGTGCATTCACCCCTCCACTTT; CDR3 protein: CASTRTAVHSPLHF
CDR3 length: 14; clone size: many; D gene: TRBD2; J gene: TRBJ2-7; V gene: TRBV5-1; CDR3 DNA: TGCGCCAGCAGCTGGATCGGGACTAGCTACGAGCAGTACTTC; CDR3 protein: CASSWIGTSYEQYF
CDR3 length: 13; clone size: many; D gene: NA; J gene: TRBJ1-1; V gene: TRBV29-1; CDR3 DNA: TGCAGCGTTGAATCAGGGGAGGGCACTGAAGCTTTCTTT; CDR3 protein: CSVESGEGTEAFF
CDR3 length: 15; clone size: few; D gene: NA; J gene: TRBJ2-2; V gene: TRBV7-6; CDR3 DNA: TGTGCCAGCAGCTGGGTTGACAAGAACACCGGGGAGCTGTTTTTT; CDR3 protein: CASSWVDKNTGELFF
CDR3 length: 20; clone size: NA; D gene: TRBD1; J gene: TRBJ2-1; V gene: TRBV24-1; CDR3 DNA: TGTGCCACCAGTGGCAAGAGGACAGGTCCATCGGATAACTCCTACAATGAGCAGTTCTTC; CDR3 protein: CATSGKRTGPSDNSYNEQFF
CDR3 length: 16; clone size: NA; D gene: NA; J gene: TRBJ1-2; V gene: TRBV7-2; CDR3 DNA: TGTGCCAGCAGCCACGACAACAGGGCGATCACCTATGGCTACACCTTC; CDR3 protein: CASSHDNRAITYGYTF
CDR3 length: 13; clone size: NA; D gene: NA; J gene: TRBJ2-1; V gene: TRBV6-5; CDR3 DNA: TGTGCCAGCAGTTCCGCAGGGGTCAATGAGCAGTTCTTC; CDR3 protein: CASSSAGVNEQFF
CDR3 length: 15; clone size: NA; D gene: TRBD1; J gene: TRBJ1-1; V gene: TRBV10-3; CDR3 DNA: TGTGCCATCAGTGAGTTGAACAGGGACAGGACTGAAGCTTTCTTT; CDR3 protein: CAISELNRDRTEAFF
CDR3 length: 11; clone size: many; D gene: NA; J gene: TRBJ2-1; V gene: TRBV3-1; CDR3 DNA: TGTGCCAGCAGTTCCTACAATGAGCAGTTCTTC; CDR3 protein: CASSSYNEQFF
CDR3 length: 12; clone size: many; D gene: NA; J gene: TRBJ2-1; V gene: TRBV5-1; CDR3 DNA: TGCGCCAGCAGCGGCGGGGTCAATGAGCAGTTCTTC; CDR3 protein: CASSGGVNEQFF
CDR3 length: 11; clone size: NA; D gene: NA; J gene: TRBJ1-2; V gene: TRBV9; CDR3 DNA: TGTGCCAGCAGCGGTCCGGTTGGCTACACCTTC; CDR3 protein: CASSGPVGYTF
CDR3 length: 12; clone size: few; D gene: NA; J gene: TRBJ1-1; V gene: TRBV7-2; CDR3 DNA: TGTGCCAGCGGTTATCAGGGCACTGAAGCTTTCTTT; CDR3 protein: CASGYQGTEAFF
CDR3 length: 17; clone size: NA; D gene: TRBD1; J gene: TRBJ2-1; V gene: TRBV6-2/TRBV6-3; CDR3 DNA: TGTGCCAGCAGTCCGGGACAGGGCGGTCGGGCGTACAATGAGCAGTTCTTC; CDR3 protein: CASSPGQGGRAYNEQFF
CDR3 length: 15; clone size: many; D gene: TRBD2; J gene: TRBJ2-1; V gene: TRBV18; CDR3 DNA: TGTGCCAGCTCACCCCCGGGACTAGGCTACAATGAGCAGTTCTTC; CDR3 protein: CASSPPGLGYNEQFF
CDR3 length: 14; clone size: many; D gene: NA; J gene: TRBJ1-4; V gene: TRBV20-1; CDR3 DNA: TGCAGTGCTACCAGGGTTCTAACTAATGAAAAACTGTTTTTT; CDR3 protein: CSATRVLTNEKLFF
CDR3 length: 15; clone size: few; D gene: TRBD1; J gene: TRBJ1-1; V gene: TRBV6-5; CDR3 DNA: TGTGCCAGCAGGACTGACAGGGTTGGGAACACTGAAGCTTTCTTT; CDR3 protein: CASRTDRVGNTEAFF
CDR3 length: 17; clone size: many; D gene: TRBD2; J gene: TRBJ2-1; V gene: TRBV20-1; CDR3 DNA: TGCAGTGCTAGAACTGGGGCACCTAGCGGGGATGGAACGGAGCAGTTCTTC; CDR3 protein: CSARTGAPSGDGTEQFF
CDR3 length: 13; clone size: NA; D gene: NA; J gene: TRBJ1-1; V gene: TRBV7-9; CDR3 DNA: TGTGCCAGCAGGCCAGGGTCGAACACTGAAGCTTTCTTT; CDR3 protein: CASRPGSNTEAFF
CDR3 length: 16; clone size: many; D gene: TRBD1; J gene: TRBJ1-2; V gene: TRBV7-2; CDR3 DNA: TGTGCCAGCAGCTCAACCGGACCGACAGGGGTAAATGGCTACACCTTC; CDR3 protein: CASSSTGPTGVNGYTF
CDR3 length: 13; clone size: NA; D gene: NA; J gene: TRBJ1-1; V gene: TRBV20-1; CDR3 DNA: TGCAGTGCTAGCGTTCCCCGGAAAACTGAAGCTTTCTTT; CDR3 protein: CSASVPRKTEAFF
CDR3 length: 16; clone size: NA; D gene: NA; J gene: TRBJ2-1; V gene: TRBV7-6; CDR3 DNA: TGTGCCAGCACCATAACGTTAGGGGTGCCTAATAATGAGCAGTTCTTC; CDR3 protein: CASTITLGVPNNEQFF
CDR3 length: 14; clone size: NA; D gene: TRBD1; J gene: TRBJ2-5; V gene: TRBV5-1; CDR3 DNA: TGCGCCAGCAGCTGGACAGGGAACCAAGAGACCCAGTACTTC; CDR3 protein: CASSWTGNQETQYF
CDR3 length: 12; clone size: few; D gene: NA; J gene: TRBJ2-7; V gene: TRBV30; CDR3 DNA: TGTGCCTGGAGTACGCCCCCGAGCGAGCAGTACTTC; CDR3 protein: CAWSTPPSEQYF
CDR3 length: 15; clone size: few; D gene: NA; J gene: TRBJ2-5; V gene: TRBV7-2; CDR3 DNA: TGTGCCAGCAGCTTAGCGCGGGCCGTTCAAGAGACCCAGTACTTC; CDR3 protein: CASSLARAVQETQYF
CDR3 length: 13; clone size: few; D gene: NA; J gene: TRBJ1-5; V gene: TRBV6-5; CDR3 DNA: TGTGCCAGCAGTCCGGGCCTCCGCCAGCCCCAGCATTTT; CDR3 protein: CASSPGLRQPQHF
CDR3 length: 14; clone size: many; D gene: NA; J gene: TRBJ2-2; V gene: TRBV7-2; CDR3 DNA: TGTGCCAGCAGCCCGGTATCGAACACCGGGGAGCTGTTTTTT; CDR3 protein: CASSPVSNTGELFF
CDR3 length: 14; clone size: many; D gene: NA; J gene: TRBJ2-5; V gene: TRBV20-1; CDR3 DNA: TGCAGTGCTAGATTTACAGGACCCGCGGAGACCCAGTACTTC; CDR3 protein: CSARFTGPAETQYF
CDR3 length: 15; clone size: few; D gene: NA; J gene: TRBJ1-6; V gene: TRBV21-1; CDR3 DNA: TGTGCCATCCCGGAATGCAGCTCCTATAATTCACCCCTCCACTTT; CDR3 protein: CAIPECSSYNSPLHF
CDR3 length: 13; clone size: few; D gene: NA; J gene: TRBJ2-1; V gene: TRBV14; CDR3 DNA: TGTGCCAGCAGCCGCAAGCAATACAATGAGCAGTTCTTC; CDR3 protein: CASSRKQYNEQFF
CDR3 length: 14; clone size: NA; D gene: NA; J gene: TRBJ2-2; V gene: TRBV11-2; CDR3 DNA: TGTGCCAGCAGCCTTCCGGGACGCACCGGGGAGCTGTTTTTT; CDR3 protein: CASSLPGRTGELFF
CDR3 length: 19; clone size: many; D gene: TRBD1; J gene: TRBJ2-7; V gene: TRBV5-1; CDR3 DNA: TGCGCCAGCAGCTTGGTCCGCCTACCTTACGGGACAGCTTGCTACGAGCAGTACTTC; CDR3 protein: CASSLVRLPYGTACYEQYF
CDR3 length: 16; clone size: few; D gene: TRBD1; J gene: TRBJ2-5; V gene: TRBV7-9; CDR3 DNA: TGTGCCAGCAGCCCTGGACAGGGGCTTCTCGAAGAGACCCAGTACTTC; CDR3 protein: CASSPGQGLLEETQYF
CDR3 length: 15; clone size: NA; D gene: NA; J gene: TRBJ2-7; V gene: TRBV4-2; CDR3 DNA: TGTGCCAGCAGCCTAGGACTGACGATCTCCTACGAGCAGTACTTC; CDR3 protein: CASSLGLTISYEQYF
CDR3 length: 10; clone size: NA; D gene: NA; J gene: TRBJ2-1; V gene: TRBV7-9; CDR3 DNA: TGTGCCAGCAGCGTTGGAGAGCAGTTCTTC; CDR3 protein: CASSVGEQFF